The 30 T cell receptor beta chains below come from one sample, sequenced in a study of Ad26.COV2.S vaccination and SARS-CoV-2 variants. Indicated treatment: around 19 received Ad26.COV2.S at low or high dose, single or two shots; about 5 received placebo; per-sample allocation not given. Sampling was performed 63 days after the first vaccine or placebo injection. Sequencing used immunoSEQ multiplex PCR; TCRdb keeps in-frame clones, though not all of them. In the table there are approximately 500,000 clones, roughly 89% of which are singletons. Source: peripheral blood, taken in a trial of Ad26.COV2.S vaccine versus placebo. The receptors were sampled from a person aged 18-60 years who received the Ad26.COV2.S COVID-19 vaccine or a placebo.

V gene TRBV7-9 combines with J gene TRBJ2-3, with 10 bases matching TRBD2. The CDR3 totals 17 residues. Trimming took 5 bases from V and 6 from J; bases not matched to a gene: 14. Germline CDR1 is SEHNR and CDR2 is FQNEAQ (reference sequence). For the CDR3, the DNA is TGTGCCAGCAGCCGCGTCTCGAGCGGGAGGGCTCGGGATACGCAGTATTTT. Translated, it gives CASSRVSSGRARDTQYF. Based on the CDR3 plus reference TRBV7-9 and TRBJ2-3, the full variable domain is DTGVSQNPRHKITKRGQNVTFRCDPISEHNRLYWYRQTLGQGPEFLTYFQNEAQLEKSRLLSDRFSAERPKGSFSTLEIQRTEQGDSAMYLCASSRVSSGRARDTQYFGPGTRLTVL.

The chain joins TRBV5-4 to TRBJ2-5; no reliable D call. This CDR3 comprises 12 residues. Germline V CDR1 and CDR2: SGHNT, YYREEE (reference sequence). V gave up 0 bases and J gave up 7 bases, with 7 bases separating them. The CDR3, as DNA: TGTGCCAGCAGCTTGGCCCCATCGACCCAGTACTTC. This translates into CASSLAPSTQYF. Full variable domain (remainder filled in from reference TRBV5-4 and TRBJ2-5): ETGVTQSPTHLIKTRGQQVTLRCSSQSGHNTVSWYQQALGQGPQFIFQYYREEENGRGNFPPRFSGLQFPNYSSELNVNALELDDSALYLCASSLAPSTQYFGPGTRLLVL.

The chain employs TRBV5-4 and TRBJ2-7, with 7 bases lining up with TRBD2. The CDR3 spans 15 residues. CDR1 is SGHNT, CDR2 YYREEE, per germline (reference sequence). V shed 7 bases and J 2 bases; nucleotides not matched to a gene: 12. CDR3 residues: CASSGPRGNTYEQYF. CDR3 sequence (DNA): TGTGCCAGCTCGGGGCCGCGGGGGAACACCTACGAGCAGTACTTC.

This chain joins TRBV7-2 and TRBJ1-1, with a possible D match to TRBD1 (5 bases). V shed 1 base and J shed 10 bases, with 10 bases lying between them. Germline CDR1 SGHTA, CDR2 FQGNSA. This CDR3 has 12 amino acids. The CDR3 region has the DNA TGTGCCAGCAGCTTAGGTAGGGGAATAGCTTTCTTT. Translation: CASSLGRGIAFF.

The rearrangement links TRBV7-2 to TRBJ1-6; 8 bases match TRBD1. Germline lookup yields CDR1 SGHTA and CDR2 FQGNSA. V lost 1 base and J lost 7; bases outside the gene matches: 9. This CDR3 region has 17 residues. The CDR3 DNA is TGTGCCAGCAGCTTAGGCAGGGGGCGCAGAAACAATTCACCCCTCCACTTT. Amino acid sequence: CASSLGRGRRNNSPLHF.

This rearrangement joins TRBV6-2 or TRBV6-3 to TRBJ1-1; D unresolved. V lost 0 bases and J 2 bases, leaving 4 bases between the germline ends. CDR3 length equals 13 residues. Germline CDR1 and CDR2: MNHEY and SVGEGT. This CDR3 reads CASSYSVNTEAFF. For the CDR3, the DNA is TGTGCCAGCAGTTACTCCGTTAACACTGAAGCTTTCTTT.

The chain employs TRBV28 and TRBJ1-5; perhaps TRBD1 as D (6 bases). The V and J ends lost 6 bases and 3 bases respectively, with 15 bases between them. CDR1 and CDR2 (germline): MDHEN, SYDVKM. CDR3 length equals 15 residues. CDR3 sequence: CASRGAGMYNQPQHF. CDR3 sequence (DNA): TGTGCCAGCAGGGGGGCAGGGATGTACAATCAGCCCCAGCATTTT.

This sequence joins TRBV5-6 and TRBJ1-6, with 9 nucleotides matching TRBD1. The CDR3 totals 16 residues. Per the germline V gene, CDR1 is SGHDT and CDR2 is YYEEEE. Trimming cost V 4 bases and J 7 bases; bases outside gene matches: 9. The CDR3 bases are TGTGCCAGCAGCCCGACAGGGGGAACTTTAAATTCACCCCTCCACTTT. Protein product: CASSPTGGTLNSPLHF.

This chain links TRBV7-8 with TRBJ2-7; D tentatively reads TRBD1 or TRBD2 (5 bases each). Deletions cut 5 bases from V and 0 bases from J, with 14 bases between. CDR1 SGHVS and CDR2 FQNEAQ come from the germline V gene. There are 15 residues in the CDR3. The CDR3 DNA reads TGTGCCAGCAGCACTGGGACGGGGAGCTCCTACGAGCAGTACTTC. Translated: CASSTGTGSSYEQYF.

The chain recombines TRBV3-1 (or the pseudogene TRBV3-2) with TRBJ1-1, with D hard to call. Germline CDR1 reads LGHDT; CDR2 reads YNNKEL (reference sequence). Trimming removed 3 bases at V and 0 bases at J, with 17 bases between. The CDR3 length is 17 residues. For the CDR3, the DNA is TGTGCCAGCAGCCACAGAAAGCGCCAGCCCATGAACACTGAAGCTTTCTTT. Its protein product is CASSHRKRQPMNTEAFF.

The chain uses TRBV19 and TRBJ1-3; possibly TRBD1 for D (5 bases). Germline lookup yields CDR1 LNHDA and CDR2 SQIVND (reference sequence). The V end was cut by 6 bases, the J end by 0 bases, with 12 bases between. The CDR3 contains 15 residues. The CDR3 region is CASRRQHSSGNTIYF. CDR3 coding DNA: TGTGCCAGTAGAAGACAGCACAGCTCTGGAAACACCATATATTTT.

This chain connects TRBV5-4 to TRBJ2-7; 8 nucleotides align to TRBD1. Germline CDR1 SGHNT, CDR2 YYREEE (reference sequence). J gave up 4 bases and V 1 base, and 7 bases lay outside the gene matches. This CDR3 region has 15 residues. The DNA of the CDR3 is TGTGCCAGCAGCTTGAAACAGGGGGAATATTACGAGCAGTACTTC. It specifies CASSLKQGEYYEQYF.

The chain carries TRBV9 and TRBJ2-1; a weak D match, TRBD2 (6 bases). The V and J ends lost 3 bases and 6 bases respectively, with 10 bases between them. CDR1 and CDR2 from the germline V gene are SGDLS and YYNGEE. This CDR3 is 13 amino acids long. Here the CDR3 reads CASSDRRANEQFF. In DNA form, the CDR3 reads TGTGCCAGCAGCGACCGGAGGGCCAATGAGCAGTTCTTC.

CDR3: CASSLALGVTYNEQFF. The CDR3 DNA reads TGTGCCAGCAGCTTAGCGTTAGGTGTCACCTACAATGAGCAGTTCTTC. The V gene is TRBV7-9, the J gene TRBJ2-1; D is ambiguous. The germline V gene encodes CDR1 SEHNR and CDR2 FQNEAQ (reference sequence). V lost 0 bases and J 2 bases, leaving 11 bases between the germline ends. CDR3 length: 16 residues.

This clone was observed once. Other nucleotide sequences from this sample produce the same CDR3. The chain links TRBV7-2 to TRBJ2-7; TRBD1 aligns across 7 bases. CDR3 length: 12 residues. The junction had 2 bases not matched to a gene; V was cut back by 6 bases and J by 3 bases. The germline V gene has CDR1 SGHTA and CDR2 FQGNSA. CDR3 protein: CASSRTGYEQYF. CDR3 coding DNA: TGTGCCAGCAGTAGGACAGGCTACGAGCAGTACTTC. Full variable domain (missing parts from reference TRBV7-2 and TRBJ2-7): GAGVSQSPSNKVTEKGKDVELRCDPISGHTALYWYRQSLGQGLEFLIYFQGNSAPDKSGLPSDRFSAERTGGSVSTLTIQRTQQEDSAVYLCASSRTGYEQYFGPGTRLTVT.

The table lists this clone with a count of one. The chain is built from TRBV30 and TRBJ2-7, with a possible D match to TRBD1 (5 bases). V was pared by 0 bases and J by 0 bases, with 15 bases between. This CDR3 has 16 residues. CDR1 is GTSNPN and CDR2 is SVGIG in the germline V gene (reference sequence). The CDR3 protein is CAWSVGMGPGSYEQYF. Here the CDR3 DNA reads TGTGCCTGGAGTGTGGGTATGGGGCCTGGCTCCTACGAGCAGTACTTC.

This sequence joins TRBV19 and TRBJ1-1, with 9 positions matching TRBD1. The CDR3 length is 13 residues. Germline CDR1 and CDR2: LNHDA and SQIVND (reference sequence). V trimming: 8 bases; J trimming: 1 base; junction bases outside the gene matches: 2. CDR3 nucleotide sequence: TGTGCCAGTCAGGACAGGGGGAACACTGAAGCTTTCTTT. Its translation: CASQDRGNTEAFF.

The rearrangement uses TRBV6-5 and TRBJ2-4; 9 bases are a match to TRBD1. After removal of 5 bases from V and 2 bases from J, the junction contained 4 bases not matched to a gene. Germline V gene lookup returns CDR1 MNHEY and CDR2 SVGAGI. CDR3 length equals 15 residues. The DNA for the CDR3 is TGTGCCAGCAGTACAGGGGGCGCGACCAAAAACATTCAGTACTTC. It is translated as CASSTGGATKNIQYF.

V usage is TRBV6-5 and J usage is TRBJ1-1; the D is unclear. Trimming left V 4 bases short and J 7 bases short, with 7 bases between. The CDR3 has 11 residues. CDR1 is MNHEY, CDR2 SVGAGI, per germline. CDR3 bases: TGTGCCAGCAGTTCTCGGGGTGAAGCTTTCTTT. It translates to CASSSRGEAFF.

The chain employs TRBV7-8 and TRBJ2-7, with D perhaps being TRBD1 or TRBD2 (6 bases each). The germline V and J ends were trimmed by 1 base and 6 bases, with 16 bases remaining between them. This CDR3 is 15 amino acids long. Germline V gene lookup returns CDR1 SGHVS and CDR2 FQNEAQ. The CDR3 region has the DNA TGTGCCAGCAGCTTAGAGGGGGGCCCCGGGGCCGAGCAGTACTTC. It yields the protein CASSLEGGPGAEQYF.

The chain uses TRBV5-1 and TRBJ2-1, with 10 positions matching TRBD1. This CDR3 is 15 amino acids long. Per the germline V gene, CDR1 is SGHRS and CDR2 is YFSETQ. V lost 4 bases and J lost 6; bases outside the gene matches: 7. The CDR3 DNA reads as TGCGCCAGCAGCCCGTCTTGGACAGGGGGCAATGAGCAGTTCTTC. Its translation: CASSPSWTGGNEQFF.

This sequence joins TRBV27 and TRBJ2-1, with 9 bases lining up with TRBD2. V dropped 6 bases and J dropped 1; count of bases not matched to a gene: 7. This CDR3 contains 16 residues. Germline V gives CDR1 MNHEY, CDR2 SMNVEV (reference sequence). The CDR3 DNA follows: TGTGCCAGCAGGATCGGCGGGAGGGTGTCCTACAATGAGCAGTTCTTC. This encodes CASRIGGRVSYNEQFF.

This clone was observed a few times. J is TRBJ1-1 and V is TRBV3-1 (or the pseudogene TRBV3-2); D is undetermined. CDR3 length: 14 residues. Germline V gene data show CDR1 as LGHDT and CDR2 as YNNKEL (reference sequence). V was clipped by 4 bases and J by 1 base, with 10 bases between them. CDR3 sequence (DNA): TGTGCCAGCAGCCCCAGGCCGGGGAACACTGAAGCTTTCTTT. As protein: CASSPRPGNTEAFF.

The chain recombines TRBV7-3 with TRBJ2-2, with D perhaps assigned TRBD1 or TRBD2 (6 bases each). CDR3 length: 18 amino acids. Germline V CDR1 and CDR2: SGHTA, FQGTGA. V lost 1 base and J 6 bases, leaving 21 bases between the germline ends. Written as DNA, the CDR3 is TGTGCCAGCAGCTTAAAAGGGGGGACACGAATCCTACCCGGGGAGCTGTTTTTT. Its protein is CASSLKGGTRILPGELFF.

This chain links TRBV3-1 (or the pseudogene TRBV3-2) with TRBJ2-3; 13 nucleotides line up with TRBD2. The CDR3 covers 15 residues. Germline CDR1 and CDR2: LGHDT and YNNKEL (reference sequence). Trimming removed 8 bases from V and 6 bases from J; junction bases left unmatched: 8. In DNA, the CDR3 is TGTGCCAGCCGGACTAGCGGGAGCCGGAGGGATACGCAGTATTTT. It translates to CASRTSGSRRDTQYF.

V usage is TRBV28 and J usage is TRBJ1-4; D is uncertain. Germline values: CDR1 MDHEN, CDR2 SYDVKM. V lost 5 bases and J 5 bases, leaving 18 bases between the germline ends. The CDR3 is 16 amino acids. CDR3 nucleotide sequence: TGTGCCAGCAGTCCGGTGGGCCTGCAGGAGAATGAAAAACTGTTTTTT. Translating gives CASSPVGLQENEKLFF.

The V and J genes are TRBV24-1 and TRBJ2-3; perhaps TRBD2 as D (5 bases). The CDR3 runs to 12 residues. CDR1 is KGHDR and CDR2 is SFDVKD in the germline V gene. Trimming removed 5 bases at V and 5 bases at J, with 7 bases between. CDR3 amino acids: CATSGRGDTQYF. In nucleotides, the CDR3 is TGTGCCACCAGTGGACGGGGAGATACGCAGTATTTT.

The CDR3 reads CASSLGLQGGMTEAFF. The CDR3 DNA sequence: TGCGCCAGCAGCTTGGGATTACAGGGGGGAATGACTGAAGCTTTCTTT. The rearrangement links TRBV5-1 to TRBJ1-1, with 8 positions matching TRBD1. V gave up 0 bases and J gave up 5 bases; unmatched junction bases: 9. Per germline, CDR1 SGHRS and CDR2 YFSETQ. The length of the CDR3 is 16 residues.

This clone was observed a handful of times. The genes are TRBV10-2 and TRBJ2-7; TRBD1 might be the D (6 bases). V was trimmed by 4 bases and J by 1 base, leaving 11 bases between them. The CDR3 contains 14 residues. CDR1 and CDR2 from the germline V gene are WSHSY and SAAADI. The CDR3 spells CASSGPGTSYEQYF. For the CDR3, the DNA is TGCGCCAGCAGTGGGCCAGGGACATCCTACGAGCAGTACTTC.

This chain uses TRBV5-4 with TRBJ1-2, with D possibly TRBD1 on 5 matching bases. Germline lookup yields CDR1 SGHNT and CDR2 YYREEE (reference sequence). Deletions cut 3 bases from V and 5 bases from J, with 8 bases between. The CDR3 consists of 12 residues. CDR3 loop: CASSSTVYGYTF. The CDR3 region has the DNA TGTGCCAGCAGCTCGACAGTTTATGGCTACACCTTC.